The rows below give T cell receptor beta chains drawn from one sample of a study of naive and memory T cell subsets. TCRdb processed the UMI-ligation and nested PCR reads anew with MiXCR; each CDR3 protein has one entry. The sample lists around 110,000 distinct CDR3 sequences, roughly 36% occurring once. The sample consisted of central memory CD4+ T cells from blood. Receptors were obtained from a human donor in good health. The conserved cysteine and the conserved F or W are not part of the CDR3 here. A row's size may be missing; if present it is once, few, many or a size class.

abundance: .; v_gene: TRBV27; j_gene: TRBJ1-5; CDR3aa: ASRPRGDQPQH
abundance: .; v_gene: TRBV21-1; j_gene: TRBJ2-2; CDR3aa: ASTPGGVGELF
abundance: .; v_gene: TRBV7-2; j_gene: TRBJ1-2; CDR3aa: ASSFGPGPNYGYT
abundance: .; v_gene: TRBV6-5; j_gene: TRBJ2-5; CDR3aa: ASSPRLGTVSETQY
abundance: .; v_gene: TRBV29-1; j_gene: TRBJ2-1; CDR3aa: SVGRVAGAGNEQF
abundance: .; v_gene: TRBV7-3; j_gene: TRBJ1-2; CDR3aa: ASSFSGPPANTGYT
abundance: .; v_gene: TRBV2; j_gene: TRBJ2-2; CDR3aa: ASSESGAKTGELF
abundance: .; v_gene: TRBV12-3/TRBV12-4; j_gene: TRBJ2-1; CDR3aa: ASTPRPRGSYNEQF
abundance: .; v_gene: TRBV24-1; j_gene: TRBJ2-1; CDR3aa: ATSEPPGMEQF
abundance: .; v_gene: TRBV3-1; j_gene: TRBJ2-1; CDR3aa: ASSQAGSYNEQF
abundance: .; v_gene: TRBV18; j_gene: TRBJ1-5; CDR3aa: ASSPKRTANQPQH
abundance: few; v_gene: TRBV7-2; j_gene: TRBJ2-1; CDR3aa: ASSLRVAGSSWF
abundance: .; v_gene: TRBV10-3; j_gene: TRBJ2-1; CDR3aa: AGGQGNEQF
abundance: .; v_gene: TRBV15; j_gene: TRBJ2-7; CDR3aa: ATSRDNQGDGEQY
abundance: .; v_gene: TRBV5-1; j_gene: TRBJ2-4; CDR3aa: ASSLDTGSSGAKNIQY
abundance: .; v_gene: TRBV20-1; j_gene: TRBJ2-7; CDR3aa: SAVAGVGEQY
abundance: once; v_gene: TRBV24-1; j_gene: TRBJ2-4; CDR3aa: ATSDPRRDRVGDIQY
abundance: .; v_gene: TRBV29-1; j_gene: TRBJ2-7; CDR3aa: SVLRQGAYEQY
abundance: .; v_gene: TRBV28; j_gene: TRBJ2-5; CDR3aa: ASMTGMGQETQY
abundance: few; v_gene: TRBV11-2; j_gene: TRBJ2-5; CDR3aa: ASSPQSHIETQY
abundance: .; v_gene: TRBV3-1; j_gene: TRBJ2-2; CDR3aa: ASSQLGQGSTGELF
abundance: few; v_gene: TRBV18; j_gene: TRBJ2-2; CDR3aa: ASSPNPLTNTGELF
abundance: few; v_gene: TRBV12-3/TRBV12-4; j_gene: TRBJ2-5; CDR3aa: ASSLAGTSVRETQY
abundance: .; v_gene: TRBV28; j_gene: TRBJ1-2; CDR3aa: ASRTTGGRGLAYGYT
abundance: .; v_gene: TRBV2; j_gene: TRBJ2-7; CDR3aa: ASSSGRAETYEQY
abundance: .; v_gene: TRBV7-9; j_gene: TRBJ2-7; CDR3aa: ASSRPRTGGEEQY
abundance: .; v_gene: TRBV30; j_gene: TRBJ2-2; CDR3aa: AWSPLAGSNTGELF
abundance: .; v_gene: TRBV29-1; j_gene: TRBJ2-1; CDR3aa: SSSGTSGSSYNEQF
abundance: .; v_gene: TRBV6-1; j_gene: TRBJ2-2; CDR3aa: ASSWQGSNTGELF
abundance: .; v_gene: TRBV5-1; j_gene: TRBJ2-3; CDR3aa: ASSLGRISTDTQY
abundance: .; v_gene: TRBV4-3; j_gene: TRBJ2-7; CDR3aa: ASRAQGAKYEQY
abundance: .; v_gene: TRBV20-1; j_gene: TRBJ2-2; CDR3aa: SARPGQVVNTGELF
abundance: few; v_gene: TRBV2; j_gene: TRBJ1-5; CDR3aa: ASSEVNQPQH
abundance: .; v_gene: TRBV11-2; j_gene: TRBJ2-1; CDR3aa: ASSPRVGSYNEQF
abundance: .; v_gene: TRBV11-2; j_gene: TRBJ2-1; CDR3aa: ASTQGIYNEQF
abundance: few; v_gene: TRBV5-1; j_gene: TRBJ2-5; CDR3aa: ASSLAGGQETQY
abundance: few; v_gene: TRBV28; j_gene: TRBJ1-5; CDR3aa: ASSSGRFHYSNQPQH
abundance: few; v_gene: TRBV5-6; j_gene: TRBJ2-1; CDR3aa: ASSSRILGSSSYNEQF
abundance: few; v_gene: TRBV18; j_gene: TRBJ2-5; CDR3aa: ASSPTAQETQY
abundance: few; v_gene: TRBV15; j_gene: TRBJ1-3; CDR3aa: ATSSSPGNTIY
abundance: .; v_gene: TRBV20-1; j_gene: TRBJ2-3; CDR3aa: SARDGREADTQY
abundance: .; v_gene: TRBV12-3/TRBV12-4; j_gene: TRBJ1-5; CDR3aa: ASSPDPINQPQH
abundance: few; v_gene: TRBV9; j_gene: TRBJ2-1; CDR3aa: ASSVGLADNNEQF
abundance: .; v_gene: TRBV24-1; j_gene: TRBJ2-5; CDR3aa: ATTKEQANDEETQY
abundance: .; v_gene: TRBV30; j_gene: TRBJ2-1; CDR3aa: AWSYSVRSTGEQF
abundance: few; v_gene: TRBV11-1; j_gene: TRBJ2-2; CDR3aa: ASSYRTGELF
abundance: many; v_gene: TRBV11-2; j_gene: TRBJ1-4; CDR3aa: ASSFGGTREKLF
abundance: few; v_gene: TRBV29-1; j_gene: TRBJ2-7; CDR3aa: SVARSSYEQY
abundance: few; v_gene: TRBV28; j_gene: TRBJ2-7; CDR3aa: ATGLAEVLLYEQY
abundance: .; v_gene: TRBV28; j_gene: TRBJ1-5; CDR3aa: ASSLGGGRQPQH